Below are 20 T cell receptor beta chains sequenced from a single sample in a study of identical twins. A single record per CDR3 protein comes from TCRdb applying MiXCR to the 5' RACE reads. Of approximately 260,000 distinct CDR3 sequences listed, over 12% are singletons. The sample taken for sequencing was memory (CD45RO+) T cells sorted from blood. The receptors were gathered from a woman aged 18-29 years in good health.

This clonotype turned up a few times. The V call is TRBV5-1, the J call TRBJ2-1; 10 bases agree with TRBD2. Germline CDR1 and CDR2: SGHRS and YFSETQ. This CDR3 is 16 amino acids long. V lost 4 bases to trimming and J lost 6 bases; unmatched junction nucleotides: 10. CDR3 sequence reads: CASSGLLAGAGNEQFF. The CDR3 DNA reads TGCGCCAGCAGCGGTCTCCTAGCGGGGGCGGGCAATGAGCAGTTCTTC.

This clonotype was counted between two and nine times. The chain recombines TRBV5-1 with TRBJ2-4, with unresolved D. The CDR3 covers 15 residues. V was shortened by 4 bases and J by 5 bases, with 16 bases between the two germline ends. Germline V gene lookup returns CDR1 SGHRS and CDR2 YFSETQ. CDR3 protein: CASSTSENFQNIQYF. Written as DNA, the CDR3 is TGCGCCAGCAGCACGAGCGAGAACTTCCAAAACATTCAGTACTTC.

This clonotype was counted at least ten times. The rearrangement uses TRBV7-6 and TRBJ1-1; maybe TRBD1 (5 bases). Germline V lookup: CDR1 SGHVS, CDR2 FNYEAQ. The CDR3 runs to 14 residues. Trimming took 5 bases from V and 4 from J, leaving 14 bases between them. CDR3 in amino acids: CASSLGGKGTEAFF. CDR3 coding DNA: TGTGCCAGCAGCCTCGGGGGTAAAGGCACTGAAGCTTTCTTT.

The V call is TRBV6-2 or TRBV6-3, the J call TRBJ2-3, with 10 bases aligning to TRBD1. CDR1 and CDR2 from the germline V gene are MNHEY and SVGEGT. This CDR3 has 13 residues. The V gene end was trimmed by 8 bases and the J gene end by 6 bases; junction bases not matched to a gene: 5. For the CDR3, the DNA is TGTGCCAGCTCTGACAGGGGGCTGGATACGCAGTATTTT. Its translation: CASSDRGLDTQYF.

The chain carries TRBV30 and TRBJ2-1; TRBD2 is a possible D gene (5 bases). V was clipped by 2 bases and J by 8 bases, with 10 bases between them. Germline lookup yields CDR1 GTSNPN and CDR2 SVGIG (reference sequence). CDR3 length: 12 residues. The CDR3 bases are TGTGCCTGGAGTCCCACTAGTTATGAGCAGTTCTTC. It codes for CAWSPTSYEQFF.

This chain links TRBV20-1 with TRBJ2-1, with D possibly being TRBD2 (6 bases). Germline V lookup: CDR1 DFQATT, CDR2 SNEGSKA (reference sequence). The CDR3 spans 12 residues. The V end was cut by 6 bases, the J end by 7 bases, with 13 bases between. CDR3 nucleotide sequence: TGCAGTGCCTTTGGACTAAATAATGAGCAGTTCTTC. It encodes CSAFGLNNEQFF.

This clonotype was counted only a few times. Here the CDR3 reads CASSFSPQGNQPQHF. The CDR3 DNA sequence: TGTGCCAGCAGTTTCTCCCCACAGGGCAATCAGCCCCAGCATTTT. The chain carries TRBV12-3 or TRBV12-4 and TRBJ1-5, with a possible D match to TRBD1 (5 bases). This CDR3 spans 15 amino acids. The ends were cut back, 3 bases at V and 2 bases at J, with 11 bases in the middle.

The chain uses TRBV7-9 and TRBJ2-1; a possible D gene is TRBD1 (5 bases). Germline CDR1 and CDR2: SEHNR and FQNEAQ (reference sequence). V was pared by 4 bases and J by 8 bases, with 18 bases between. There are 15 residues in the CDR3. The CDR3 coding sequence is TGTGCCAGCAGCTCAGGGTTCTCGGCTGGGGATGAGCAGTTCTTC. This codes for CASSSGFSAGDEQFF.

This clonotype was recorded a few times. The chain uses TRBV10-3 and TRBJ2-1; the D gene is possibly TRBD2 (6 bases). Germline CDR1 ENHRY, CDR2 SYGVKD. CDR3 length: 14 residues. The germline V and J ends were trimmed by 5 bases and 8 bases, with 16 bases remaining between them. DNA of the CDR3: TGTGCCATCAGTCGGGACGCGGGGCAGGATGAGCAGTTCTTC. Translated: CAISRDAGQDEQFF.

This clonotype was seen a handful of times. CDR3 nucleotide sequence: TGCAGCGTTGAAGATGGGGGGAACGGGGAGCTGTTTTTT. Residues: CSVEDGGNGELFF. J is TRBJ2-2 and V is TRBV29-1, with a tentative D call TRBD2 (6 bases). This CDR3 is built from 13 residues. Trimming pared 0 bases from V and 7 bases from J, leaving 9 bases between. Germline V gene lookup returns CDR1 SQVTM and CDR2 ANQGSEA.

This clonotype was counted many times. This chain joins TRBV5-1 and TRBJ2-2; D gene uncertain. The CDR3 sequence is 14 residues long. Deletions cut 0 bases from V and 0 bases from J, with 3 bases between. Looked up from germline, CDR1 is SGHRS and CDR2 is YFSETQ. CDR3 nucleotide sequence: TGCGCCAGCAGCTTGGACGCGAACACCGGGGAGCTGTTTTTT. It specifies CASSLDANTGELFF.

This clonotype came up a few times. The V and J genes are TRBV15 and TRBJ2-5; D perhaps matches TRBD2 (6 bases). The CDR3 spans 13 residues. The ends were cut back, 1 base at V and 3 bases at J, with 6 bases in the middle. Germline CDR1 is LNHNV and CDR2 is YYDKDF (reference sequence). The CDR3 region has the DNA TGTGCCACCAGCAGAGGACTAGAAGAGACCCAGTACTTC. Amino acid sequence: CATSRGLEETQYF.

This rearrangement joins TRBV2 to TRBJ2-7, with 10 bases identical to TRBD2. Germline CDR1 SNHLY, CDR2 FYNNEI. The junction had 12 bases not matched to a gene; V was cut back by 7 bases and J by 3 bases. The CDR3 has 16 residues. The CDR3 spells CASTLRGTSAIYEQYF. As DNA, the CDR3 is TGTGCCAGCACCCTAAGGGGGACTAGCGCAATCTACGAGCAGTACTTC.

The chain employs TRBV27 and TRBJ2-7, with 7 bases aligning to TRBD1. V lost 2 bases to trimming and J lost 7 bases; unmatched junction nucleotides: 8. The V gene's germline CDR1 is MNHEY and CDR2 SMNVEV (reference sequence). CDR3 length equals 14 residues. DNA for the CDR3: TGTGCCAGCAGTTTACCCGACAGGGTCGGAGAGCAGTACTTC. Encoded protein: CASSLPDRVGEQYF.

This clonotype was found a few times. The chain combines TRBV20-1 with TRBJ2-2; a weak D match, TRBD1 (6 bases). The CDR3 sequence is 15 residues long. Germline V gives CDR1 DFQATT, CDR2 SNEGSKA (reference sequence). V gave up 0 bases and J gave up 4 bases, with 12 bases separating them. The CDR3 reads CSARDPDSSTGELFF. CDR3 coding DNA: TGCAGTGCTAGAGACCCGGACAGCTCCACCGGGGAGCTGTTTTTT.

This clonotype was found a few times. This chain links TRBV20-1 with TRBJ1-1; 7 nucleotides line up with TRBD1. From germline, CDR1 is DFQATT and CDR2 SNEGSKA (reference sequence). J lost 4 bases, V lost 1 base, and 6 bases had no gene match. The CDR3 is 14 amino acids. CDR3 loop: CSARAYRGPTEAFF. The CDR3 DNA follows: TGCAGTGCTAGAGCCTACAGGGGACCCACTGAAGCTTTCTTT.

This clonotype was detected ten times or more. The chain carries TRBV20-1 and TRBJ2-5; 9 bases fit TRBD2. Per germline, CDR1 DFQATT and CDR2 SNEGSKA (reference sequence). V gave up 6 bases and J gave up 2 bases; unmatched junction bases: 10. The CDR3 is 15 amino acids. CDR3 region: CSATNVAGDQETQYF. The CDR3 region has the DNA TGCAGTGCGACTAACGTAGCGGGGGATCAAGAGACCCAGTACTTC.

CDR3 loop: CSANPPARYNEQFF. The CDR3 DNA reads as TGCAGTGCTAACCCCCCCGCCAGGTACAATGAGCAGTTCTTC. The rearrangement links TRBV20-1 to TRBJ2-1; D is unresolved. Germline CDR1 is DFQATT and CDR2 is SNEGSKA (reference sequence). This CDR3 has 14 residues. V was shortened by 4 bases and J by 4 bases, with 14 bases between the two germline ends.

The chain couples TRBV6-1 to TRBJ2-1, with TRBD2 identical over 8 bases. Germline CDR1 reads MNHNS; CDR2 reads SASEGT. CDR3 size: 15 residues. Trimming cost V 6 bases and J 6 bases; bases outside gene matches: 10. The CDR3 coding sequence is TGTGCCAGCAGCTCACGCCCGGGACTAGGCAATGAGCAGTTCTTC. This encodes CASSSRPGLGNEQFF.

This clonotype was counted only a few times. The rearrangement links TRBV18 to TRBJ1-1; D remains unclear. V shed 2 bases and J shed 0 bases, with 13 bases lying between them. CDR3 length equals 16 residues. Germline V CDR1 and CDR2: KGHSH, LQKENI. The CDR3 bases are TGTGCCAGCTCACCATTATCCAGTTCCATGAACACTGAAGCTTTCTTT. Its protein is CASSPLSSSMNTEAFF. Together with reference TRBV18 and TRBJ1-1, the CDR3 gives the full variable domain: NAGVMQNPRHLVRRRGQEARLRCSPMKGHSHVYWYRQLPEEGLKFMVYLQKENIIDESGMPKERFSAEFPKEGPSILRIQQVVRGDSAAYFCASSPLSSSMNTEAFFGQGTRLTVV.